A single sample gave rise to the 9 T cell receptor beta chains below, sequenced in a study of blood T cell repertoires in COVID-19. TCRdb's copy holds only in-frame clones and misses some; the assay was immunoSEQ multiplex PCR. Here the sample spans over 75,000 clones, approximately 92% being singletons. Sequenced material: peripheral blood. Receptors originate from an elderly woman with active COVID-19.

This clone was picked up one time. The J gene is TRBJ2-7, the V gene TRBV2; D may be TRBD1 (5 bases). Trimming removed 5 bases at V and 3 bases at J, with 20 bases between. Germline assignment: CDR1 SNHLY and CDR2 FYNNEI. The CDR3 length is 16 residues. CDR3 region: CASSFRQGSLIYEQYF. As DNA, the CDR3 is TGTGCCAGCAGTTTCCGCCAGGGTAGCCTTATCTACGAGCAGTACTTC. The whole variable domain, filled in from reference TRBV2 and TRBJ2-7, reads EPEVTQTPSHQVTQMGQEVILRCVPISNHLYFYWYRQILGQKVEFLVSFYNNEISEKSEIFDDQFSVERPDGSNFTLKIRSTKLEDSAMYFCASSFRQGSLIYEQYFGPGTRLTVT.

V usage is TRBV7-2 and J usage is TRBJ1-2; 9 bases agree with TRBD1. Unmatched junction bases numbered 7, after V lost 4 bases and J lost 4 bases. The germline CDR1 and CDR2 sequences are SGHTA and FQGNSA. This CDR3 is built from 15 residues. The DNA of the CDR3 is TGTGCCAGCAGCTCATACGGGACAGGGTCCTATGGCTACACCTTC. Translated: CASSSYGTGSYGYTF.

This chain uses TRBV10-3 with TRBJ1-1; 8 bases agree with TRBD1. The germline V gene encodes CDR1 ENHRY and CDR2 SYGVKD. V shed 6 bases and J 1 base; nucleotides not matched to a gene: 4. This CDR3 has 14 residues. In DNA form, the CDR3 reads TGTGCCATCAGGGGACAGGTCGAGAACACTGAAGCTTTCTTT. It translates to CAIRGQVENTEAFF.

V is TRBV2 and J is TRBJ1-3; TRBD1 agrees at 7 bases. Germline lookup yields CDR1 SNHLY and CDR2 FYNNEI. V trimming: 6 bases; J trimming: 2 bases; junction bases outside the gene matches: 7. The CDR3 is 15 amino acids. The CDR3 sequence is CASRIYRGAGNTIYF. CDR3 sequence (DNA): TGTGCCAGCAGAATCTACAGGGGCGCTGGAAACACCATATATTTT.

This chain connects TRBV10-2 to TRBJ2-1; a weak D match, TRBD2 (5 bases). Germline-derived CDR1 and CDR2 are WSHSY and SAAADI. V was trimmed by 4 bases and J by 5 bases, leaving 9 bases between them. There are 13 residues in the CDR3. CDR3 in DNA: TGCGCCAGCAGTGTTTCGGGAAACAATGAGCAGTTCTTC. Translated: CASSVSGNNEQFF.

The genes are TRBV5-1 and TRBJ2-3; D unclear. The CDR3 loop spans 14 amino acids. V was cut by 0 bases and J by 2 bases, with 7 bases left in between. Per germline, CDR1 SGHRS and CDR2 YFSETQ. DNA of the CDR3: TGCGCCAGCAGCTTGGTTGTCTACACAGATACGCAGTATTTT. Its protein product is CASSLVVYTDTQYF.

This chain connects TRBV14 to TRBJ2-7; TRBD1 aligns across 10 bases. V was clipped by 6 bases and J by 12 bases; unmatched bases: 17. The CDR3 extends over 15 amino acids. The germline gives CDR1 SGHDN, CDR2 FVKESK. CDR3 sequence (DNA): TGTGCCAGCAGTTTCGTCCCCGGGACAGGGGAAGGAATGTACTTC. This gives the protein CASSFVPGTGEGMYF.

This clone was observed once. This chain uses TRBV5-1 with TRBJ1-4; the D gene is possibly TRBD1 (6 bases). This CDR3 comprises 16 residues. Germline CDR1 SGHRS, CDR2 YFSETQ. The ends were cut back, 2 bases at V and 5 bases at J, with 16 bases in the middle. The CDR3 DNA follows: TGCGCCAGCAGCTTAATCGGGGGGGCGAGAAATGAAAAACTGTTTTTT. Its protein is CASSLIGGARNEKLFF.

This clone has only one observation. The gene calls are TRBV7-8 and TRBJ2-7; 11 nucleotides agree with TRBD1. The V gene's germline CDR1 is SGHVS and CDR2 FQNEAQ. The CDR3 spans 14 residues. The junction had 5 bases not matched to a gene; V was cut back by 6 bases and J by 4 bases. CDR3 in DNA: TGTGCCAGCAGGACCGGGACAGGGGGGTACGAGCAGTACTTC. This encodes CASRTGTGGYEQYF.